Shown below are 32 T cell receptor beta chains from a single sample sequenced in a study of cytomegalovirus exposure and HLA in healthy donors. The primer mix had 60 Vbeta and 13 Jbeta primers. Profiling relied on immunoSEQ multiplex PCR, and the TCRdb table lists in-frame clones only, not all of them. The table has about 120,000 clones, about 81% seen once. The sample was PBMCs. Receptors were obtained from a woman between 45 and 65 years old in good health and CMV-seropositive.

This clone turned up a few times. One end of the junction does not line up with germline, which may come from a read error. The chain employs TRBV7-3 and TRBJ2-7; tentative D call: TRBD1 (6 bases). Germline V gives CDR1 SGHTA, CDR2 FQGTGA. CDR3 length: 11 amino acids. The CDR3 spells CAGRGPYEQYF. The CDR3 nucleotides read TGTGCCGGCAGGGGCCCCTACGAGCAGTACTTC.

The CDR3 here is CASSFRGGLPLYNEQFF. The CDR3 DNA follows: TGTGCCAGCAGCTTCCGTGGAGGACTACCACTGTACAATGAGCAGTTCTTC. The chain couples TRBV7-6 to TRBJ2-1; the D gene is possibly TRBD2 (6 bases). The CDR3 is 17 residues long. Germline V CDR1 and CDR2: SGHVS, FNYEAQ. V dropped 3 bases and J dropped 4 bases, with 19 bases sitting between them.

The genes are TRBV5-1 and TRBJ2-5, with a weak D call TRBD2 (5 bases). V was pared by 0 bases and J by 5 bases, with 11 bases between. This CDR3 region has 14 residues. CDR1 is SGHRS, CDR2 YFSETQ, per germline. The DNA for the CDR3 is TGCGCCAGCAGCTTGGGGGGAGTAGGGGAGACCCAGTACTTC. As protein: CASSLGGVGETQYF.

The chain uses TRBV30 and TRBJ1-1; D is perhaps TRBD1 (6 bases). V was trimmed by 2 bases and J by 11 bases, leaving 12 bases between them. Germline CDR1 GTSNPN, CDR2 SVGIG (reference sequence). The CDR3 has 11 residues. CDR3 in DNA: TGTGCCTGGAGTCCAGGGGCTTGGGCTTTCTTT. This gives the protein CAWSPGAWAFF.

This sequence joins TRBV2 and TRBJ2-7; 7 nucleotides line up with TRBD2. Germline V gene sequence: CDR1 SNHLY, CDR2 FYNNEI. The CDR3 runs to 13 residues. Trimming removed 6 bases from V and 3 bases from J; junction bases left unmatched: 5. The CDR3 here is CASRVGDYYEQYF. The DNA of the CDR3 is TGTGCCAGCAGGGTCGGGGACTACTACGAGCAGTACTTC.

This sequence joins TRBV9 and TRBJ1-1; the match to TRBD1 covers 10 bases. Unmatched junction bases numbered 10, after V lost 3 bases and J lost 5 bases. The germline gives CDR1 SGDLS, CDR2 YYNGEE. This CDR3 is 16 amino acids long. The DNA for the CDR3 is TGTGCCAGCAGCGGACCGGGACAGGGGATTTTGACTGAAGCTTTCTTT. Its protein is CASSGPGQGILTEAFF.

This clone was seen a handful of times. The V call is TRBV7-9, the J call TRBJ1-1; the match to TRBD1 covers 7 bases. Germline lookup yields CDR1 SEHNR and CDR2 FQNEAQ (reference sequence). CDR3 size: 14 residues. V shed 4 bases and J 5 bases; nucleotides not matched to a gene: 7. CDR3 protein: CASSWDSTITEAFF. CDR3 nucleotides: TGTGCCAGCAGCTGGGACAGTACTATAACTGAAGCTTTCTTT.

V usage is TRBV15 and J usage is TRBJ2-1, with 9 bases aligning to TRBD1. The junction had 11 bases not matched to a gene; V was cut back by 1 base and J by 10 bases. Germline lookup yields CDR1 LNHNV and CDR2 YYDKDF (reference sequence). This CDR3 has 16 amino acids. This CDR3 reads CATSRGPTGGHGEQFF. For the CDR3, the DNA is TGTGCCACCAGCAGAGGGCCGACAGGGGGGCACGGGGAGCAGTTCTTC.

V is TRBV5-1 and J is TRBJ2-7; D is uncertain. This CDR3 is built from 14 residues. Per germline, CDR1 SGHRS and CDR2 YFSETQ. V was clipped by 0 bases and J by 3 bases, with 10 bases between them. CDR3 in amino acids: CASSLGSVLYEQYF. The CDR3 DNA follows: TGCGCCAGCAGCTTGGGGTCAGTCCTCTACGAGCAGTACTTC.

In its sample, this clone was seen a few times. The chain joins TRBV19 to TRBJ2-3, with 8 bases identical to TRBD2. After removal of 3 bases from V and 4 bases from J, the junction contained 6 bases not matched to a gene. CDR3 size: 15 residues. Per the germline V gene, CDR1 is LNHDA and CDR2 is SQIVND (reference sequence). The CDR3 loop reads CASSMSSGASDTQYF. As DNA, the CDR3 is TGTGCCAGTAGTATGAGTAGCGGGGCATCAGATACGCAGTATTTT.

This clone occurred once. The J gene is TRBJ2-7, the V gene TRBV6-6; D gene unclear. The CDR3 extends over 12 amino acids. The germline V gene has CDR1 MNHNY and CDR2 SVGAGI (reference sequence). Trimming took 0 bases from V and 5 from J, leaving 5 bases between them. The CDR3 sequence: CASSYSGDEQYF. CDR3 coding DNA: TGTGCCAGCAGTTACTCAGGAGACGAGCAGTACTTC.

The V gene is TRBV11-2, the J gene TRBJ2-7; 13 bases line up with TRBD2. Germline V gives CDR1 SGHAT, CDR2 FQNNGV. CDR3 length: 17 amino acids. V was clipped by 2 bases and J by 2 bases; unmatched bases: 6. CDR3 region: CASSLTTSGGYTYEQYF. In DNA form, the CDR3 reads TGTGCCAGCAGCTTAACGACTAGCGGGGGGTACACCTACGAGCAGTACTTC. Looking up the rest from reference TRBV11-2 and TRBJ2-7 gives the full variable domain: EAGVAQSPRYKIIEKRQSVAFWCNPISGHATLYWYQQILGQGPKLLIQFQNNGVVDDSQLPKDRFSAERLKGVDSTLKIQPAKLEDSAVYLCASSLTTSGGYTYEQYFGPGTRLTVT.

The chain couples TRBV20-1 to TRBJ1-2; D gene uncertain. The CDR3 is 11 residues long. Trimming cost V 2 bases and J 5 bases, with 6 bases left between them. The germline V gene encodes CDR1 DFQATT and CDR2 SNEGSKA (reference sequence). The CDR3 here is CSARTVYGYTF. The CDR3 DNA is TGCAGTGCTAGAACAGTTTATGGCTACACCTTC.

The gene calls are TRBV7-2 and TRBJ2-5, with D possibly matching TRBD1 (5 bases). Germline assignment: CDR1 SGHTA and CDR2 FQGNSA. The V gene lost 1 base and the J gene lost 7 bases, with 10 bases spanning the gap. CDR3 size: 13 residues. CDR3 sequence: CASSLDGASTQYF. Here the CDR3 DNA reads TGTGCCAGCAGCTTAGATGGGGCATCGACCCAGTACTTC.

The table lists this clone with a few counts. J is TRBJ1-2 and V is TRBV5-6; D gene ambiguous. The germline CDR1 and CDR2 sequences are SGHDT and YYEEEE. The CDR3 totals 14 residues. The ends were cut back, 2 bases at V and 4 bases at J, with 12 bases in the middle. In DNA form, the CDR3 reads TGTGCCAGCAGCTTACGAGGGCTCGGCTATGGCTACACCTTC. This encodes CASSLRGLGYGYTF.

This clone was observed a few times. The genes are TRBV29-1 and TRBJ1-1; no firm D call. The CDR3 sequence is 12 residues long. Looked up from germline, CDR1 is SQVTM and CDR2 is ANQGSEA. The V and J ends lost 4 bases and 4 bases respectively, with 10 bases between them. The CDR3 spells CSVVQVGTEAFF. The CDR3 DNA is TGCAGCGTTGTCCAGGTTGGCACTGAAGCTTTCTTT.

V usage is TRBV6-5 and J usage is TRBJ1-2; 8 nucleotides line up with TRBD1. The junction had 6 bases not matched to a gene; V was cut back by 5 bases and J by 7 bases. Germline values: CDR1 MNHEY, CDR2 SVGAGI. The CDR3 runs to 13 residues. The CDR3 bases are TGTGCCAGCAGTCTAAGGACAGGGACTGGCTACACCTTC. This codes for CASSLRTGTGYTF.

V usage is TRBV5-1 and J usage is TRBJ2-7, with D maybe TRBD2 (6 bases). There are 12 residues in the CDR3. Germline-derived CDR1 and CDR2 are SGHRS and YFSETQ. V was cut by 4 bases and J by 5 bases, with 10 bases left in between. CDR3 loop: CASSRDFHEQYF. CDR3 DNA: TGCGCCAGCAGCCGGGACTTCCACGAGCAGTACTTC.

The rearrangement links TRBV23-1 to TRBJ2-7; the D gene is possibly TRBD1 (6 bases). TRBV23-1 is placed among ORFs of uncertain function. V was trimmed by 11 bases and J by 4 bases, leaving 21 bases between them. The CDR3 is 14 amino acids. The chain's CDR3 is CAPGRGRGGYEQYF. Written as DNA, the CDR3 is TGCGCCCCCGGACGAGGCAGGGGCGGGTACGAGCAGTACTTC.

The chain employs TRBV5-1 and TRBJ2-3; D may be TRBD2 (6 bases). The CDR3 length is 15 residues. Trimming removed 3 bases at V and 2 bases at J, with 13 bases between. CDR1 is SGHRS and CDR2 is YFSETQ in the germline V gene. The CDR3 DNA reads TGCGCCAGCAGCTCGGGACTCCAAACCACAGATACGCAGTATTTT. Its translation is CASSSGLQTTDTQYF.

This clone was observed a handful of times. CDR3 coding DNA: TGTGCCAGTAGTAGAGGACAGCTCATGAACACTGAAGCTTTCTTT. Its protein product is CASSRGQLMNTEAFF. The chain couples TRBV19 to TRBJ1-1; D possibly corresponds to TRBD1 (6 bases). The CDR3 spans 15 residues. Trimming left V 4 bases short and J 0 bases short, with 12 bases between. Per the germline V gene, CDR1 is LNHDA and CDR2 is SQIVND (reference sequence).

The rearrangement uses TRBV10-3 and TRBJ2-3; maybe TRBD1 (6 bases). Germline V gene data show CDR1 as ENHRY and CDR2 as SYGVKD. Deletions cut 10 bases from V and 4 bases from J, with 12 bases between. The CDR3 runs to 12 residues. DNA of the CDR3: TGTGCCACGCAGGGGTCGGCAGATACGCAGTATTTT. This codes for CATQGSADTQYF.

The gene calls are TRBV27 and TRBJ2-1; D may be TRBD1 (5 bases). The CDR3 spans 14 residues. Between the trimmed V and J ends, which lost 6 bases and 9 bases, there was a span of 18 bases. Germline V gene lookup returns CDR1 MNHEY and CDR2 SMNVEV (reference sequence). CDR3 sequence: CASRGEVNRVEQFF. In nucleotides, the CDR3 is TGTGCCAGCAGAGGGGAAGTCAACCGGGTTGAGCAGTTCTTC.

The chain uses TRBV30 and TRBJ1-2, with 10 bases fitting TRBD1. J lost 2 bases, V lost 5 bases, and 5 bases had no gene match. Germline lookup yields CDR1 GTSNPN and CDR2 SVGIG (reference sequence). The CDR3 is made up of 14 amino acids. The CDR3 region is CAWHPGQGNYGYTF. DNA for the CDR3: TGTGCCTGGCATCCGGGACAGGGGAACTATGGCTACACCTTC.

As for this clone: Distinct nucleotide sequences in the sample also encode this CDR3. This rearrangement joins TRBV2 to TRBJ2-2; D unresolved. Germline CDR1 is SNHLY and CDR2 is FYNNEI. V was shortened by 8 bases and J by 2 bases, with 6 bases between the two germline ends. The length of the CDR3 is 12 residues. CDR3 protein: CASSRNTGELFF. CDR3 DNA sequence: TGTGCCAGCTCTAGAAACACCGGGGAGCTGTTTTTT.

Only a few counts were recorded for this clone. V gene TRBV20-1 combines with J gene TRBJ1-2; no definite D call. The germline CDR1 and CDR2 sequences are DFQATT and SNEGSKA (reference sequence). This CDR3 contains 11 residues. The germline V and J ends were trimmed by 7 bases and 6 bases, with 12 bases remaining between them. As DNA, the CDR3 is TGCAGTGGGCAAGGGAGGGATGGCTACACCTTC. This encodes CSGQGRDGYTF.

This rearrangement joins TRBV7-9 to TRBJ1-5, with 10 bases identical to TRBD1. In germline, CDR1 is SEHNR, CDR2 FQNEAQ (reference sequence). With V trimmed by 4 bases and J by 5 bases, 5 bases remained unmatched. There are 15 residues in the CDR3. In DNA form, the CDR3 reads TGTGCCAGCAGCTCTCCGGGGACAGGGGATCAGCCCCAGCATTTT. This codes for CASSSPGTGDQPQHF.

The chain links TRBV29-1 to TRBJ2-5; TRBD2 might be the D (5 bases). With 7 bases removed from V and 1 base from J, the gap between germline ends came to 7 bases. Germline V CDR1 and CDR2: SQVTM, ANQGSEA. The CDR3 extends over 11 amino acids. This CDR3 is CSAGVQETQYF. In DNA, the CDR3 is TGCAGCGCCGGGGTCCAAGAGACCCAGTACTTC.

Written as DNA, the CDR3 is TGTGCCAGCAGCATGGGGACTTCTGATACGCAGTATTTT. Amino acids: CASSMGTSDTQYF. The V gene is TRBV5-4, the J gene TRBJ2-3; D might be TRBD2 (6 bases). This CDR3 has 13 residues. The V and J ends lost 4 bases and 6 bases respectively, with 12 bases between them. Germline V gene data show CDR1 as SGHNT and CDR2 as YYREEE (reference sequence).

The gene calls are TRBV27 and TRBJ1-2, with TRBD1 matching 9 bases. This CDR3 contains 16 residues. Germline trimming cut 1 base from V and 4 bases from J; bases unmatched to any gene: 7. CDR1 and CDR2 (germline): MNHEY, SMNVEV (reference sequence). The CDR3, as DNA: TGTGCCAGCAGTTTATGGGGGACAGGGCTTCTCTATGGCTACACCTTC. Residues: CASSLWGTGLLYGYTF.

Only a few counts were recorded for this clone. V and J are TRBV5-1 and TRBJ2-3; D not certain. Per germline, CDR1 SGHRS and CDR2 YFSETQ. This CDR3 is 13 amino acids long. Trimming stripped 0 bases from V and 1 base from J, with 3 bases between. For the CDR3, the DNA is TGCGCCAGCAGCTTGGGAGGCACAGATACGCAGTATTTT. As protein: CASSLGGTDTQYF.

The chain has TRBV29-1 and TRBJ1-2; D unresolved. The CDR3 length is 11 residues. The V gene lost 6 bases and the J gene lost 7 bases, with 12 bases spanning the gap. The germline gives CDR1 SQVTM, CDR2 ANQGSEA. CDR3 in amino acids: CSVYGRAGYTF. CDR3 coding DNA: TGCAGCGTCTACGGGAGGGCTGGCTACACCTTC.